These 2 T cell receptor beta chains share one sample of origin, sequenced in a study of type 1 regulatory T cells (dated by TCRdb to the early 2020s). Reads for this sample came from an Illumina MiSeq. In TCRdb, the public reads were trimmed at Q25 with fastp and aligned with MiXCR, with productive beta chains retained. Duplicate CDR3 protein sequences are folded into a single record with the most common DNA and genes. A total of 80,000 to 100,000 distinct CDR3 sequences appear in this sample, roughly 31% of them only once. 2% to 2.5% of the sample goes to the ten largest clones. The sample was CD4+ T cells, either the whole sample or a sorted fraction (not recorded which). Source of these receptors: a human donor in good health.

This clonotype was observed a handful of times. A read error may produce the germline difference seen at one junction end. The V call is TRBV18, the J call TRBJ2-1; 8 nucleotides line up with TRBD2. The CDR3 length is 11 residues. Germline V gives CDR1 KGHSH, CDR2 LQKENI. CDR3 protein: CASSLGLEPFF. As DNA, the CDR3 is TGTGCCAGCTCACTGGGACTAGAGCCGTTCTTC.

This clonotype was counted a few times. The chain couples TRBV24-1 to TRBJ2-1, with TRBD2 matching over 8 bases. Germline lookup yields CDR1 KGHDR and CDR2 SFDVKD. Trimming at V came to 8 bases and at J to 6 bases, leaving 2 bases not matched to a gene. CDR3 size: 12 residues. The CDR3 is CATTSGSNEQFF. In nucleotides, the CDR3 is TGTGCCACCACCAGCGGGAGCAATGAGCAGTTCTTC.